A selection of T cell receptor beta chains follows, all from one sample in a study of T cells in Graves' hyperthyroidism and ophthalmopathy. One entry per CDR3 protein results from TCRdb running MiXCR on the multiplex PCR reads. The sample carries around 760,000 distinct CDR3 sequences, roughly 32% recorded once. Sequencing used blood. The receptor set was obtained from a woman aged 40 to 50 with Graves' hyperthyroidism. Both conserved end residues are part of each CDR3. The D gene is left open where the match is weak. Size is omitted from some rows. Given values are once, few, many or a class for expanded clones.

d_call clone_size j_call cdr3_length v_call cdr3_aa cdr3_nt
TRBD1 - TRBJ2-2 15 TRBV4-3 CASSRLTGSTGELFF TGCGCCAGCAGCCGATTGACAGGGTCGACCGGGGAGCTGTTTTTT
TRBD1 once TRBJ1-2 12 TRBV2 CASGQTGAGYTF TGTGCCAGCGGTCAAACAGGGGCTGGCTACACCTTC
- - TRBJ2-5 10 TRBV10-3 CAMGRETQYF TGTGCCATGGGAAGGGAGACCCAGTACTTC
- - TRBJ1-1 14 TRBV7-9 CASLQWAGNTEAFF TGTGCCAGCCTACAATGGGCAGGGAACACTGAAGCTTTCTTT
- few TRBJ2-7 15 TRBV7-6 CASSPPRESSYEQYF TGTGCCAGCAGCCCGCCCCGCGAAAGCTCCTACGAGCAGTACTTC
- - TRBJ1-1 13 TRBV6-6 CASKDPGNTEAFF TGTGCCAGCAAAGACCCAGGGAACACTGAAGCTTTCTTT
- many TRBJ2-6 14 TRBV7-9 CAGVVGSGANVLTF TGTGCCGGAGTAGTGGGTTCTGGGGCCAACGTCCTGACTTTC
TRBD1 few TRBJ1-5 16 TRBV6-2/TRBV6-3 CASSYSAGGFNQPQHF TGTGCCAGCAGTTACTCAGCAGGGGGTTTCAATCAGCCCCAGCATTTT
- many TRBJ1-5 18 TRBV7-2 CASSSLAGARGWNQPQHF TGTGCCAGCAGCTCCCTAGCGGGTGCCAGAGGATGGAATCAGCCCCAGCATTTT
TRBD1 many TRBJ1-1 15 TRBV10-2 CASSETGTGRVSAFF TGCGCCAGCAGTGAGACAGGGACAGGGAGGGTCTCGGCTTTCTTT
TRBD2 - TRBJ2-5 16 TRBV6-2/TRBV6-3 CASSFLGLAEQETQYF TGTGCCAGCAGTTTTCTAGGACTAGCGGAACAAGAGACCCAGTACTTC
TRBD1 - TRBJ1-5 16 TRBV24-1 CAITRQGVRSNQPQHF TGTGCCATCACACGCCAGGGGGTGCGGAGCAATCAGCCCCAGCATTTT
- many TRBJ1-2 14 TRBV7-8 CASSLASNFYGYTF TGTGCCAGCAGCTTAGCCAGCAACTTCTATGGCTACACCTTC
- - TRBJ2-3 16 TRBV15 CATSRRRPWDWDTQYF TGTGCCACCAGCAGACGGCGGCCCTGGGATTGGGATACGCAGTATTTT
- many TRBJ2-6 15 TRBV6-6 CASSRDHGRTNVLTF TGTGCCAGCAGCCGTGACCACGGTAGGACCAACGTCCTGACTTTC
TRBD1 many TRBJ2-7 16 TRBV14 CASSQGYGTGFYEQYF TGTGCCAGCAGCCAAGGGTACGGGACAGGGTTCTACGAGCAGTACTTC
TRBD1 - TRBJ1-1 14 TRBV19 CARTPTGGTTEAFF TGTGCCAGGACCCCGACAGGGGGCACGACTGAAGCTTTCTTT
TRBD1 few TRBJ1-1 15 TRBV5-4 CASRAGQGLNTEAFF TGTGCCAGCAGGGCGGGACAGGGGTTGAACACTGAAGCTTTCTTT
TRBD1 - TRBJ1-1 15 TRBV10-2 CASRLAGGQGIEAFF TGCGCCAGCAGACTAGCGGGGGGACAGGGTATTGAAGCTTTCTTT
TRBD1 few TRBJ1-4 14 TRBV14 CASSSTGGVEKLFF TGTGCCAGCAGTTCGACAGGGGGCGTTGAAAAACTGTTTTTT
- - TRBJ2-7 11 TRBV7-9 CASRRPVELYF TGTGCCAGCCGCAGACCTGTAGAGTTGTACTTC
TRBD1 many TRBJ1-1 15 TRBV6-2/TRBV6-3 CASSYSMRGLAEAFF TGTGCCAGCAGTTACTCGATGAGGGGGCTGGCTGAAGCTTTCTTT
- - TRBJ2-2 13 TRBV28 CASSFPTREELFF TGTGCCAGCAGTTTTCCGACACGGGAGGAGCTGTTTTTT
- - TRBJ1-1 15 TRBV20-1 CSHDETPGADTEAFF TGCAGTCACGACGAAACCCCAGGGGCGGACACTGAAGCTTTCTTT
TRBD1 once TRBJ1-3 14 TRBV29-1 CSVQDRGAGNTIYF TGCAGCGTACAAGACAGGGGAGCTGGAAACACCATATATTTT
- many TRBJ1-1 13 TRBV29-1 CSVYEKTRSEAFF TGCAGCGTTTATGAAAAAACACGGTCTGAAGCTTTCTTT
- few TRBJ1-2 15 TRBV12-3/TRBV12-4 CASSDGWGPPDGYTF TGTGCCAGCAGTGATGGATGGGGACCGCCGGATGGCTACACCTTC
- - TRBJ2-7 15 TRBV9 CASSLYRGASYEQYF TGTGCCAGCAGCTTATATCGGGGAGCTTCCTACGAGCAGTACTTC
- - TRBJ1-5 19 TRBV4-3 CASSQDRFMAHSNNQPQHF TGCGCCAGCAGCCAAGATAGGTTTATGGCACATTCAAACAATCAGCCCCAGCATTTT
- many TRBJ1-5 15 TRBV7-2 CASSTTEALNQPQHF TGTGCCAGCAGTACTACCGAGGCCCTCAATCAGCCCCAGCATTTT
- - TRBJ1-5 14 TRBV20-1 CSARVGGFNQPQHF TGCAGTGCTAGAGTAGGAGGGTTCAATCAGCCCCAGCATTTT
TRBD1 - TRBJ1-2 16 TRBV10-3 CAISEKVDRDRGSYTF TGTGCCATCAGTGAGAAAGTGGACAGGGACAGGGGAAGCTACACCTTC
TRBD1 few TRBJ2-2 15 TRBV12-3/TRBV12-4 CASSPRTGNRGELFF TGTGCCAGCAGTCCCCGGACAGGGAATCGCGGGGAGCTGTTTTTT
- - TRBJ1-1 14 TRBV7-3 CASNLSVIETEAFF TGTGCCAGCAACTTATCGGTGATCGAAACTGAAGCTTTCTTT
- few TRBJ1-1 15 TRBV19 CASTQGGGRNTEAFF TGTGCCAGTACCCAGGGAGGGGGAAGGAACACTGAAGCTTTCTTT
- many TRBJ2-5 12 TRBV7-2 CASTLGLGTQYF TGTGCCAGCACCCTAGGCTTGGGGACCCAGTACTTC
- once TRBJ1-6 17 TRBV7-2 CASSAAPQGAYNSPLHF TGTGCCAGCAGCGCTGCCCCACAGGGAGCATATAATTCACCCCTCCACTTT
TRBD2 - TRBJ2-5 15 TRBV4-1 CASSPRGLGGETQYF TGCGCCAGCAGCCCCCGGGGACTAGGAGGGGAGACCCAGTACTTC
TRBD1 few TRBJ1-2 17 TRBV4-3 CASSQDWTGTPNYGYTF TGCGCCAGCAGCCAAGACTGGACAGGGACTCCTAACTATGGCTACACCTTC
- - TRBJ1-3 11 TRBV2 CASRGLDTIYF TGTGCCAGCAGGGGTCTTGACACCATATATTTT
- few TRBJ2-7 13 TRBV18 CASSVTAASEQYF TGTGCCAGCTCCGTGACGGCGGCGAGCGAGCAGTACTTC
- many TRBJ1-5 13 TRBV20-1 CSARSQGNQPQHF TGCAGTGCTAGGTCCCAAGGCAATCAGCCCCAGCATTTT
- few TRBJ1-5 13 TRBV28 CASRIDSYQPQHF TGTGCCAGCAGGATCGACAGCTATCAGCCCCAGCATTTT
TRBD1 few TRBJ2-2 15 TRBV20-1 CSARDRQGGTGELFF TGCAGTGCTAGAGATAGACAGGGTGGGACCGGGGAGCTGTTTTTT
TRBD1 once TRBJ2-7 14 TRBV7-2 CASSAGTGLHEQYF TGTGCCAGCAGCGCCGGGACAGGGCTTCACGAGCAGTACTTC
- few TRBJ1-1 13 TRBV6-2/TRBV6-3 CASSYSYQGKAFF TGTGCCAGCAGTTACTCGTACCAGGGGAAAGCTTTCTTT
TRBD1 many TRBJ1-2 15 TRBV20-1 CSAHTGGIANYGYTF TGCAGTGCTCACACAGGGGGGATAGCTAACTATGGCTACACCTTC
TRBD1 once TRBJ1-1 16 TRBV10-3 CASSGLDRGPGTEAFF TGTGCCAGCAGTGGGCTCGACAGGGGGCCGGGGACTGAAGCTTTCTTT
- - TRBJ1-2 14 TRBV7-8 CASSFARAGYGYTF TGTGCCAGCAGTTTCGCTAGGGCTGGATATGGCTACACCTTC
TRBD1 few TRBJ2-7 16 TRBV12-3/TRBV12-4 CASSLSSGGDRYEQYF TGTGCCAGCAGTCTGTCTTCAGGGGGCGATCGGTACGAGCAGTACTTC
- many TRBJ1-4 15 TRBV7-7 CASSLEMGGNEKLFF TGTGCTAGCAGCTTAGAAATGGGGGGTAATGAAAAACTGTTTTTT
- once TRBJ1-3 13 TRBV7-2 CASRWGSGNTIYF TGTGCCAGCAGATGGGGGTCAGGGAACACCATATATTTT
TRBD1 - TRBJ2-7 15 TRBV7-2 CASSSYPGTGNEQHF TGTGCCAGCAGCTCATACCCCGGGACAGGGAACGAGCAGCACTTC